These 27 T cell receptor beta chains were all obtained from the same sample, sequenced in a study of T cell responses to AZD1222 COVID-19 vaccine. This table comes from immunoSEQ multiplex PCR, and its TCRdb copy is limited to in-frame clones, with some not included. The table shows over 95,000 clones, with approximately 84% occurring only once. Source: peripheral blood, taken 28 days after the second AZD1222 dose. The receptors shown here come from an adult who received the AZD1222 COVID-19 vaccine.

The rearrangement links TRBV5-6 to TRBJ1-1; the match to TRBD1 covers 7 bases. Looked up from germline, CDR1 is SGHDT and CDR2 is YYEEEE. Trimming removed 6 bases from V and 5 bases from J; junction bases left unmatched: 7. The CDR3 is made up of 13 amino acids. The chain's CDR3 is CASTNRGRTEAFF. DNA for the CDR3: TGTGCCAGCACAAACAGGGGAAGGACTGAAGCTTTCTTT.

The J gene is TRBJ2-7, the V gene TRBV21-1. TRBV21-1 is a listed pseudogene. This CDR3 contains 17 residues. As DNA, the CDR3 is TGTGCCAGCAGCAAGAGGGGGAGGAGGTGGAGAGCCTACGAGCAGTACTTC. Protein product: CASSKRGRRWRAYEQYF.

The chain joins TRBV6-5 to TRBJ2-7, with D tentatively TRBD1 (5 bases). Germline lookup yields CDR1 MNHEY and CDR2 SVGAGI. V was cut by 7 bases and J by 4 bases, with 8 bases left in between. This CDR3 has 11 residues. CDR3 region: CASTGAYEQYF. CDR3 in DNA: TGTGCCAGCACTGGGGCTTACGAGCAGTACTTC.

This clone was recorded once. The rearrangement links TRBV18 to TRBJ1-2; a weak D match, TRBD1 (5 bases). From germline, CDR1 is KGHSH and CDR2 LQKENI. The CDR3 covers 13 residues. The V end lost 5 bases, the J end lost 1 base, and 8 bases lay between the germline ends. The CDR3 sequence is CASSSQGNYGYTF. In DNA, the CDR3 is TGTGCCAGCTCATCCCAGGGTAACTATGGCTACACCTTC.

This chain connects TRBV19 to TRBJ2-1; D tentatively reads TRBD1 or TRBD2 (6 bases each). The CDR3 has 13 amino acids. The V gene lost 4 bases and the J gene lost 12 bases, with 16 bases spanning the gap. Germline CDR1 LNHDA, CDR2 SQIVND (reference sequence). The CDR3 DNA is TGTGCCAGTAGTACCACTCCGGGGGCAGGGCAGTTCTTC. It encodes CASSTTPGAGQFF.

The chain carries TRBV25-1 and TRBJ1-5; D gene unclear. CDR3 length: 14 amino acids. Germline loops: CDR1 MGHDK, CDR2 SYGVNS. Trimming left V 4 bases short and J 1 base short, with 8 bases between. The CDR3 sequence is CASSVRESNQPQHF. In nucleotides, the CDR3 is TGTGCCAGCAGTGTTAGGGAAAGCAATCAGCCCCAGCATTTT. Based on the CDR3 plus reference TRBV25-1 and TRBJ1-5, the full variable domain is EADIYQTPRYLVIGTGKKITLECSQTMGHDKMYWYQQDPGMELHLIHYSYGVNSTEKGDLSSESTVSRIRTEHFPLTLESARPSHTSQYLCASSVRESNQPQHFGDGTRLSIL.

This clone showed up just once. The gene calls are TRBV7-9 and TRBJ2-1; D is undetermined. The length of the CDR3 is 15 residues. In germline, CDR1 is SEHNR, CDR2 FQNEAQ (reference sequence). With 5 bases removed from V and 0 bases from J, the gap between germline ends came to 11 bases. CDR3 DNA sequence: TGTGCCAGCAGCCCCCGCAGGAGCTCCTACAATGAGCAGTTCTTC. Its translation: CASSPRRSSYNEQFF.

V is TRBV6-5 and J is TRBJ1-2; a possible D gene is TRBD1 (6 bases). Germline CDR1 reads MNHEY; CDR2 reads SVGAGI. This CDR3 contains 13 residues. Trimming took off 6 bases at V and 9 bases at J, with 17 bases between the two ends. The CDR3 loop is CASRIRGFDSYTF. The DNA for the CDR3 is TGTGCCAGCAGGATCAGGGGTTTCGATAGCTACACCTTC.

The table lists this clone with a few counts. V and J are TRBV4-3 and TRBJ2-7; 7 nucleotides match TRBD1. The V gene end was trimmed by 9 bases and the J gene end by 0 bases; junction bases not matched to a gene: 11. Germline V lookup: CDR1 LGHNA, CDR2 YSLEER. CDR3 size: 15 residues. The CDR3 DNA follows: TGCGCCAGAGTTTGGAGACAGGGCTTCTCCTACGAGCAGTACTTC. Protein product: CARVWRQGFSYEQYF.

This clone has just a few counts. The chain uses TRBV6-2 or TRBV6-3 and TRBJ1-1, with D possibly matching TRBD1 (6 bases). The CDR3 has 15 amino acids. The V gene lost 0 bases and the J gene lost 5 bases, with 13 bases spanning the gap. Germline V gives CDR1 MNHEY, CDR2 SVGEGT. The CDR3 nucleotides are TGTGCCAGCAGTTACTCACAGGGCTTGGGGACTGAAGCTTTCTTT. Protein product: CASSYSQGLGTEAFF.

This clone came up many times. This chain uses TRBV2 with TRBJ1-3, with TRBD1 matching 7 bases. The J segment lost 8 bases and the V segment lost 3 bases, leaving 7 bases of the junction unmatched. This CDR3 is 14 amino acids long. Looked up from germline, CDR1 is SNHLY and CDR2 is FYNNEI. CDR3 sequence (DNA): TGTGCCAGCAGTGATCCGACAGGGAGGTACACCATATATTTT. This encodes CASSDPTGRYTIYF. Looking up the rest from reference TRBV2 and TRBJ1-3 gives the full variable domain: EPEVTQTPSHQVTQMGQEVILRCVPISNHLYFYWYRQILGQKVEFLVSFYNNEISEKSEIFDDQFSVERPDGSNFTLKIRSTKLEDSAMYFCASSDPTGRYTIYFGEGSWLTVV.

In DNA, the CDR3 is TGTGCCAGCAGTTCCCTCCCAGTGGCTGGTGAAGCTTTCTTT. It translates to CASSSLPVAGEAFF. This chain uses TRBV27 with TRBJ1-1; D is ambiguous. The CDR3 consists of 14 residues. With 4 bases removed from V and 7 bases from J, the gap between germline ends came to 16 bases. Germline V CDR1 and CDR2: MNHEY, SMNVEV (reference sequence).

The CDR3 DNA is TGTGCCAGTAGTACTCTTAGCAGCGTGGGGGTTAAAGATTCACCCCTCCACTTT. Translation: CASSTLSSVGVKDSPLHF. This sequence joins TRBV19 and TRBJ1-6; D perhaps matches TRBD1 (5 bases). This CDR3 is 18 amino acids long. V lost 4 bases to trimming and J lost 8 bases, with 24 bases between them. Germline loops: CDR1 LNHDA, CDR2 SQIVND (reference sequence).

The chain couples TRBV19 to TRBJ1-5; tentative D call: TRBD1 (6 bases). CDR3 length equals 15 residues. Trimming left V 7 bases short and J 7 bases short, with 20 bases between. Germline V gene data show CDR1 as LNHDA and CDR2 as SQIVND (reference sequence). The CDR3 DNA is TGTGCCAGTACCCAGGACATGGGGGGCAGGCAGCCCCAGCATTTT. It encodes CASTQDMGGRQPQHF.

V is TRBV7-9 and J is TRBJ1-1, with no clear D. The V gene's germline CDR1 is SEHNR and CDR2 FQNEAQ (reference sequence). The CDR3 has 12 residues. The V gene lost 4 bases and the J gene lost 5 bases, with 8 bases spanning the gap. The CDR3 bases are TGTGCCAGCAGCTCCCCAGGAACTGAAGCTTTCTTT. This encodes CASSSPGTEAFF. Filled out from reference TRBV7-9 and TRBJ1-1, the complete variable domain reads DTGVSQNPRHKITKRGQNVTFRCDPISEHNRLYWYRQTLGQGPEFLTYFQNEAQLEKSRLLSDRFSAERPKGSFSTLEIQRTEQGDSAMYLCASSSPGTEAFFGQGTRLTVV.

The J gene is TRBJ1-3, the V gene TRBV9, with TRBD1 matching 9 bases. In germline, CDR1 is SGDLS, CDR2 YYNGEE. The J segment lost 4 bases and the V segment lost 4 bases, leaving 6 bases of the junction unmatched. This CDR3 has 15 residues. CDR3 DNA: TGTGCCAGCAGCCCGAGGACAGGGGACGGAAACACCATATATTTT. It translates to CASSPRTGDGNTIYF.

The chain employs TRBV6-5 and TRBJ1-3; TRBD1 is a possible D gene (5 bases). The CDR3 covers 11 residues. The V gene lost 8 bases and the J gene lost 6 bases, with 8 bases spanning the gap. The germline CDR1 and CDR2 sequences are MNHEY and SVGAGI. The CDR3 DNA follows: TGTGCCAGCGGGGGGGTAAACACCATATATTTT. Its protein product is CASGGVNTIYF.

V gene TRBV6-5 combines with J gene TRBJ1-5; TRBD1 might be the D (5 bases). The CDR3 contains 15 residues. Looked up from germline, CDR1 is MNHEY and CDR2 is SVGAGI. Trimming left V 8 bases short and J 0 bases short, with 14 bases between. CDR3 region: CASARAPYSNQPQHF. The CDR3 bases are TGTGCCAGCGCCAGGGCGCCTTATAGCAATCAGCCCCAGCATTTT.

CDR3 nucleotide sequence: TGTGCCAGTAGTTTCCCCTCCGGGACAGGGAATTCACCCCTCCACTTT. It is translated as CASSFPSGTGNSPLHF. The chain joins TRBV19 to TRBJ1-6; 9 bases fit TRBD1. Germline V gene sequence: CDR1 LNHDA, CDR2 SQIVND (reference sequence). This CDR3 spans 16 amino acids. J gave up 7 bases and V 5 bases, and 9 bases lay outside the gene matches.

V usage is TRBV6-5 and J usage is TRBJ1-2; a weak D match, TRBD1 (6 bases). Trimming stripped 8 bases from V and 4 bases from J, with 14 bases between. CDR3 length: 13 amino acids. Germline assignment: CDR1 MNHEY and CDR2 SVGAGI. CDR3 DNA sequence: TGTGCCAGCTCAAGGGGGGGCATCTATGGCTACACCTTC. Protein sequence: CASSRGGIYGYTF.

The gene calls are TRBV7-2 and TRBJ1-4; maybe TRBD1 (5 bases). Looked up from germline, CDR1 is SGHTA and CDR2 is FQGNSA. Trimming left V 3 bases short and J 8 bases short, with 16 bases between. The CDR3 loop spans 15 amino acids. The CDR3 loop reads CASSFGPGGEEKLFF. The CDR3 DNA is TGTGCCAGCAGCTTTGGCCCCGGGGGGGAGGAAAAACTGTTTTTT.

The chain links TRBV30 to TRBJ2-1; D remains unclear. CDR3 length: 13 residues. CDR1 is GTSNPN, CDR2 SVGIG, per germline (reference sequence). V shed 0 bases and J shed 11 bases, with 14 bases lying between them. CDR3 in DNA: TGTGCCTGGAGTGTAAGATCCACGGTAAAGCAGTTCTTC. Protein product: CAWSVRSTVKQFF.

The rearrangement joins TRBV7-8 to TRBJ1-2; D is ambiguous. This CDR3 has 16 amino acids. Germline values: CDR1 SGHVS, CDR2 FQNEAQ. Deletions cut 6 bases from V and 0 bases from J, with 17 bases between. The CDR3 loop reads CASSLTVGSANYGYTF. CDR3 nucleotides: TGTGCCAGCAGTTTAACGGTGGGCAGTGCTAACTATGGCTACACCTTC.

CDR3 nucleotide sequence: TGCAGCGTCTCAAACACTGAAGCTTTCTTT. Protein product: CSVSNTEAFF. The genes are TRBV29-1 and TRBJ1-1, with D hard to call. V lost 6 bases and J lost 2, with 4 bases in between. The CDR3 spans 10 residues. Germline V gene lookup returns CDR1 SQVTM and CDR2 ANQGSEA.

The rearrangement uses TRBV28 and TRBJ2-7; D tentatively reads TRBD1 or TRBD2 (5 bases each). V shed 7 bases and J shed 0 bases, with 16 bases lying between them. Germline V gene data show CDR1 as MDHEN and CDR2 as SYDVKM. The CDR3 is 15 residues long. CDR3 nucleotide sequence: TGTGCCAGCACCCCGGGGCAGCTGATCTCCTACGAGCAGTACTTC. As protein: CASTPGQLISYEQYF. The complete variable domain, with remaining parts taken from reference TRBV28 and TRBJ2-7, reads DVKVTQSSRYLVKRTGEKVFLECVQDMDHENMFWYRQDPGLGLRLIYFSYDVKMKEKGDIPEGYSVSREKKERFSLILESASTNQTSMYLCASTPGQLISYEQYFGPGTRLTVT.

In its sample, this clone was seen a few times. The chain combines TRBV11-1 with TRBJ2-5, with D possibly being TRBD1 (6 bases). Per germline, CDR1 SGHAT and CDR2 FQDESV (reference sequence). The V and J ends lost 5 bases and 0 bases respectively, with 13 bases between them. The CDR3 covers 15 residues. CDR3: CASSASTGYQETQYF. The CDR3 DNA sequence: TGTGCCAGCAGCGCTTCAACAGGGTACCAAGAGACCCAGTACTTC. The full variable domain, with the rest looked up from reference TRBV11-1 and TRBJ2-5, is EAEVAQSPRYKITEKSQAVAFWCDPISGHATLYWYRQILGQGPELLVQFQDESVVDDSQLPKDRFSAERLKGVDSTLKIQPAELGDSAMYLCASSASTGYQETQYFGPGTRLLVL.

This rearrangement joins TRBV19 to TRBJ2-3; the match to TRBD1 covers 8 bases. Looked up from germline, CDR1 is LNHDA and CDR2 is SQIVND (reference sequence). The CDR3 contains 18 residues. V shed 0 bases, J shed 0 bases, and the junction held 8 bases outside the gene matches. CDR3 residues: CASSIDLIRTGSTDTQYF. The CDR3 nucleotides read TGTGCCAGTAGTATAGACCTTATCAGGACAGGGAGCACAGATACGCAGTATTTT.